Listed below are T cell receptor beta chains from one sample, sequenced in a study of human T cells and chemical hapten exposure. TCRdb itself ran the RACE reads through MiXCR, one entry per CDR3 protein. The sample has about 170,000 distinct CDR3 sequences; roughly 25% are singletons. Sequencing was performed on whole blood, taken in connection with sensitization to the hapten diphenylcyclopropenone (DPC). The receptor set was obtained from a woman under 30 with alopecia areata. Some clones in this sample may be carry-over from other donors' samples. The CDR3 runs from the conserved cysteine through the conserved F or W. Fields, in order: CDR3 length, D gene, clone size, V gene, J gene, CDR3 DNA, CDR3 protein. The D gene is left open where the match is weak. Part of the rows lack a size; the others show once, few, many or a class for expanded clones.

length: 12; D: -; size: -; V: TRBV7-2; J: TRBJ2-7; DNA: TGTGCCAGCACCCAGACGACCTACGAGCAGTACTTC; CDR3: CASTQTTYEQYF
length: 13; D: -; size: few; V: TRBV25-1; J: TRBJ2-1; DNA: TGTGCCAGCAGTGAAAGACTACACAATGAGCAGTTCTTC; CDR3: CASSERLHNEQFF
length: 15; D: TRBD2; size: -; V: TRBV9; J: TRBJ2-1; DNA: TGTGCCAGCAGTGCATCAACTAGCGGGGGTAGGGAGCAGTTCTTC; CDR3: CASSASTSGGREQFF
length: 14; D: -; size: -; V: TRBV29-1; J: TRBJ1-1; DNA: TGCAGCTCATACCCTCCGCAGGGTAACACTGAAGCTTTCTTT; CDR3: CSSYPPQGNTEAFF
length: 15; D: -; size: few; V: TRBV5-1; J: TRBJ2-1; DNA: TGCGCCAGCAGCTTCGATAGGCCCACCTACAATGAGCAGTTCTTC; CDR3: CASSFDRPTYNEQFF
length: 15; D: -; size: -; V: TRBV4-3; J: TRBJ2-5; DNA: TGCGCCAGCAGCCAAGATTGGCGGACCCAAGAGACCCAGTACTTC; CDR3: CASSQDWRTQETQYF
length: 15; D: -; size: few; V: TRBV20-1; J: TRBJ2-7; DNA: TGCAGTGCTAGAGATATGTCACGGGGATCCTACGAGCAGTACTTC; CDR3: CSARDMSRGSYEQYF
length: 15; D: -; size: few; V: TRBV9; J: TRBJ1-1; DNA: TGTGCCAGCACCTTCCTGACAGGCTCGAACACTGAAGCTTTCTTT; CDR3: CASTFLTGSNTEAFF
length: 13; D: -; size: few; V: TRBV20-1; J: TRBJ2-7; DNA: TGCAGTGCTAGGAGGGGGGGCGGGTACGAGCAGTACTTC; CDR3: CSARRGGGYEQYF
length: 14; D: TRBD1; size: -; V: TRBV6-6; J: TRBJ2-7; DNA: TGTGCCAGCAGTTACTCAGGACAGGTCTACGAGCAGTACTTC; CDR3: CASSYSGQVYEQYF
length: 13; D: -; size: -; V: TRBV20-1; J: TRBJ2-7; DNA: TGCAGTGCTTCTTTAGAGAGCTCCTACGAGCAGTACTTC; CDR3: CSASLESSYEQYF
length: 17; D: -; size: many; V: TRBV15; J: TRBJ1-1; DNA: TGTGCCACCAGCAGAGACAGGAGCCAAGGTCCTAACACTGAAGCTTTCTTT; CDR3: CATSRDRSQGPNTEAFF
length: 14; D: -; size: few; V: TRBV10-3; J: TRBJ2-7; DNA: TGTGCCATCAGTGAGAAGGGTATGCCCTACGAGCAGTACTTC; CDR3: CAISEKGMPYEQYF
length: 17; D: -; size: -; V: TRBV7-2; J: TRBJ2-6; DNA: TGTGCCAGCAGCTTAGGGGGCGCTTGGTCTGGGGCCAACGTCCTGACTTTC; CDR3: CASSLGGAWSGANVLTF
length: 17; D: TRBD1; size: -; V: TRBV6-2/TRBV6-3; J: TRBJ2-1; DNA: TGTGCCAGCAGTTACTCGAGACAGGGGAGCTCCTACAATGAGCAGTTCTTC; CDR3: CASSYSRQGSSYNEQFF
length: 16; D: -; size: -; V: TRBV11-2; J: TRBJ2-6; DNA: TGTGCCAGCAGCTTAGTGAGCAGGGCTGGGGCCAACGTCCTGACTTTC; CDR3: CASSLVSRAGANVLTF
length: 16; D: TRBD2; size: few; V: TRBV20-1; J: TRBJ2-7; DNA: TGCAGTGCCCGGGGTACTAGCGGGCCTCAAGCCTACGAGCAGTACTTC; CDR3: CSARGTSGPQAYEQYF
length: 14; D: -; size: -; V: TRBV6-2/TRBV6-3; J: TRBJ1-6; DNA: TGTGCCAGCAGTTACGGGAGGGACACTTCACCCCTCCACTTT; CDR3: CASSYGRDTSPLHF
length: 12; D: TRBD1; size: -; V: TRBV29-1; J: TRBJ1-1; DNA: TGCAGCGGGGGACAGGTGAGCACTGAAGCTTTCTTT; CDR3: CSGGQVSTEAFF
length: 13; D: -; size: -; V: TRBV12-3/TRBV12-4; J: TRBJ1-2; DNA: TGTGCCAGCAGTGGGGGGACAAGTGGGGGCTACACCTTC; CDR3: CASSGGTSGGYTF
length: 14; D: -; size: many; V: TRBV20-1; J: TRBJ1-2; DNA: TGCAGTGCTATTATTGTCGTAGGGGAACGGGGCTACACCTTC; CDR3: CSAIIVVGERGYTF
length: 14; D: -; size: -; V: TRBV4-3; J: TRBJ2-1; DNA: TGCGCCAGCAGCCAAGATACGGCCACCTATGAGCAGTTCTTC; CDR3: CASSQDTATYEQFF
length: 12; D: -; size: few; V: TRBV5-1; J: TRBJ2-3; DNA: TGCGCCAGCAGCTTGGAAGGAGATACGCAGTATTTT; CDR3: CASSLEGDTQYF
length: 14; D: TRBD2; size: many; V: TRBV10-3; J: TRBJ2-7; DNA: TGTGCCATCAGTGGCGGGGGTACCTCCTACGAGCAGTACTTC; CDR3: CAISGGGTSYEQYF
length: 16; D: -; size: -; V: TRBV12-3/TRBV12-4; J: TRBJ1-3; DNA: TGTGCCAGCAGTGGACTGAATGCTGTCTCTGGAAACACCATATATTTT; CDR3: CASSGLNAVSGNTIYF
length: 14; D: -; size: -; V: TRBV7-9; J: TRBJ1-4; DNA: TGTGCCAGCAGTCGGGTCACAACTAATGAAAAACTGTTTTTT; CDR3: CASSRVTTNEKLFF
length: 13; D: TRBD1; size: -; V: TRBV29-1; J: TRBJ1-1; DNA: TGCAGCGGGCGAAGACAGGGAAGGACTGAAGCTTTCTTT; CDR3: CSGRRQGRTEAFF
length: 15; D: TRBD1; size: -; V: TRBV25-1; J: TRBJ1-2; DNA: TGTGCCAGCAGGGACAGGGGCCAGGGTAACTATGGCTACACCTTC; CDR3: CASRDRGQGNYGYTF